This TCR beta chain emerged from a study of blood T cell repertoires in COVID-19. As for the study in general: COVID-19 samples collected from the United States, Italy and Spain covered acute and convalescent phases.

Measured with immunoSEQ multiplex PCR; TCRdb has only the in-frame clones, and not every one. The sample comprises some 190,000 clones, 84% of which are singletons, and more than 4.5% rests with the top ten. Unmatched junction bases numbered 7, after V lost 0 bases and J lost 3 bases. CDR3 size: 16 residues. The V gene's germline CDR1 is SGHRS and CDR2 YFSETQ. The chain couples TRBV5-1 to TRBJ2-7; 9 nucleotides align to TRBD2. The sequenced material came from peripheral blood. This receptor was identified in a woman in her 70s with active or convalescent COVID-19. CDR3 DNA sequence: TGCGCCAGCAGCTTGGGGGCTAGCGGGAAAAGCTACGAGCAGTACTTC. Residues: CASSLGASGKSYEQYF.